The rows below give T cell receptor beta chains drawn from one sample of a study of cytomegalovirus exposure and HLA in healthy donors. Assay: immunoSEQ multiplex PCR; the TCRdb copy retains only in-frame clones and omits some. In total, the table holds just over 50,000 clones. The material sequenced was PBMCs. The receptor source for this set is a woman in her sixties in good health and CMV-seropositive. CDR3s leave out the opening cysteine and the closing phenylalanine or tryptophan. The order of the fields is CDR3 protein, V gene, CDR3 length.

cdr3_aa: ASGLGGRSNQPQH
v_call: TRBV12-5
cdr3_length: 13

cdr3_aa: ASSLRGLAEAF
v_call: TRBV5-4
cdr3_length: 11

cdr3_aa: ASSPRAGTGVNEQY
v_call: TRBV7-8
cdr3_length: 14

cdr3_aa: ASSSTLDRGSYEQY
v_call: TRBV4-3
cdr3_length: 14

cdr3_aa: ARSRLAGASLQETQY
v_call: TRBV5-3
cdr3_length: 15

cdr3_aa: ASSLWSRQPQH
v_call: TRBV28
cdr3_length: 11

cdr3_aa: ASSSGVAETQY
v_call: TRBV10-2
cdr3_length: 11

cdr3_aa: ASSQEEGGSYEQY
v_call: TRBV4-3
cdr3_length: 13

cdr3_aa: SVAGGTELPYEQY
v_call: TRBV29-1
cdr3_length: 13

cdr3_aa: ASTRGRANEKLF
v_call: TRBV6-5
cdr3_length: 12